Described below is a single T cell receptor (beta chain) sequence and its context. This entry is derived from a study of OX40 agonist ivuxolimab in advanced cancers. From germline, CDR1 is MGHDK and CDR2 SYGVNS. V shed 4 bases and J shed 2 bases, with 19 bases lying between them. This CDR3 contains 17 residues. Here immunoSEQ multiplex PCR was the method, and the copy in TCRdb shows in-frame clones only, minus some. This table holds roughly 60,000 clones, 65% to 85% found once. The sequencing here drew on CD4+ or CD8+ T cells sorted from blood, taken in a trial of the OX40 agonist ivuxolimab. The chain joins TRBV25-1 to TRBJ2-3, with D hard to call. The TCR was taken from an adult with an advanced solid tumor such as melanoma, head and neck, liver or kidney cancer. CDR3 loop: CASSVVGGLGITDTQYF. In DNA form, the CDR3 reads TGTGCCAGCAGTGTCGTCGGCGGCCTGGGGATCACAGATACGCAGTATTTT.